This TCR beta chain comes out of a study of prognosis after radiotherapy for stage I lung cancer. Overall study: The patients included over twelve who had newly diagnosed primary stage I lung tumors, along with five others who had oligometastatic NSCLC after their primary tumor had been surgically resected. Among roughly 7 patients the tumors were squamous cell carcinoma, and among twelve they were adenocarcinoma. Whole-study findings and limits: Before stereotactic body radiation therapy the median unique TCR clone count was fewer than 11,000, and afterwards it fell to 6,500 to 8,000.

Two-round multiplex PCR, the amplification method, yielded TCR beta CDR3 from genomic DNA. First-round PCR employed TRBV- and TRBJ-specific primers for each gene. TCRdb ran MiXCR on the multiplex PCR reads and lists one entry per CDR3 protein. The sample lists about 51,000 distinct CDR3 sequences; roughly 35% were seen once. The ends lost 4 bases at V and 0 bases at J; junction bases unmatched: 4. CDR1 SGHRS and CDR2 YFSETQ come from the germline V gene. The CDR3 is 16 amino acids. Two sampling time points were used, and around 6 milliliters of peripheral blood were drawn at each. This clonotype was picked up many times. Its specificity is not known.

Sequencing used PBMCs, obtained before or after stereotactic body radiation therapy (not recorded which). The J gene is TRBJ2-6, the V gene TRBV5-1; TRBD1 agrees at 7 bases. The clonotype was recovered from a donor over 45 with non-small cell lung cancer. The CDR3 sequence is CASSPGGGSGANVLTF. The CDR3 DNA sequence: TGCGCCAGCAGCCCAGGGGGTGGCTCTGGGGCCAACGTCCTGACTTTC.